This is a list of T cell receptor beta chains from one sample in a study of blood T cell repertoires in COVID-19. Sequencing used immunoSEQ multiplex PCR; TCRdb keeps in-frame clones, though not all of them. The sample has around 300,000 clones; about nine tenths are singletons. The specimen was peripheral blood. Every receptor here comes from a woman under 40 with active or convalescent COVID-19. Each CDR3 is given with its conserved first and last residue. The D gene is left open where the match is weak. For some rows the clone size is stated as once, few or many, or as a class when expanded; others skip it.

CDR3nt: TGTGCCAGCATTGGGGCAGGGGTCGAACCCCGCGAAAAACTGTTTTTT
CDR3aa: CASIGAGVEPREKLFF
len: 16
d_gene: NA
v_gene: TRBV28
abundance: NA
j_gene: TRBJ1-4

CDR3nt: TGTGCCATCAGTGAGTCGGGAACACCGGGACAGGGGACCGGGGAGCTGTTTTTT
CDR3aa: CAISESGTPGQGTGELFF
len: 18
d_gene: TRBD1
v_gene: TRBV10-3
abundance: NA
j_gene: TRBJ2-2

CDR3nt: TGTGCCAGCAGTGAAGGCGGGTACGAGCAGTACTTC
CDR3aa: CASSEGGYEQYF
len: 12
d_gene: NA
v_gene: TRBV2
abundance: NA
j_gene: TRBJ2-7

CDR3nt: TGTGCCAGCAGTGAAACTAGCGGGGGGGGAGATGAGCAGTTCTTC
CDR3aa: CASSETSGGGDEQFF
len: 15
d_gene: TRBD2
v_gene: TRBV6-4
abundance: NA
j_gene: TRBJ2-1

CDR3nt: TGTGCCAGCAGCCAAGATTTCGCAGGGCTGGGGTCACCCCTCCACTTT
CDR3aa: CASSQDFAGLGSPLHF
len: 16
d_gene: NA
v_gene: TRBV3-1/TRBV3-2
abundance: NA
j_gene: TRBJ1-6

CDR3nt: TGCAGCGGGGGCCACTCGGGAGAAAAACTGTTTTTT
CDR3aa: CSGGHSGEKLFF
len: 12
d_gene: NA
v_gene: TRBV29-1
abundance: few
j_gene: TRBJ1-4

CDR3nt: TGTGCCTGGAGTATCCGGGGGGGACTAGCGGGGAACGAGCAGTACTTC
CDR3aa: CAWSIRGGLAGNEQYF
len: 16
d_gene: TRBD2
v_gene: TRBV30
abundance: NA
j_gene: TRBJ2-7

CDR3nt: TGTGCCAGCAGCTTACGACCTAGCGGGGTAGACGAGCAGTACTTC
CDR3aa: CASSLRPSGVDEQYF
len: 15
d_gene: TRBD2
v_gene: TRBV7-8
abundance: NA
j_gene: TRBJ2-7

CDR3nt: TGTGCCAGCTCACCGACTAGCGGGCTAGCCAAAAACATTCAGTACTTC
CDR3aa: CASSPTSGLAKNIQYF
len: 16
d_gene: TRBD2
v_gene: TRBV18
abundance: NA
j_gene: TRBJ2-4

CDR3nt: TGTGCCAGCAGCTTTAAGGGGTCAACTAATGAAAAACTGTTTTTT
CDR3aa: CASSFKGSTNEKLFF
len: 15
d_gene: NA
v_gene: TRBV7-9
abundance: NA
j_gene: TRBJ1-4

CDR3nt: TGTGCCAGCAGTTTACGGGAAAATCAGCCCCAGCATTTT
CDR3aa: CASSLRENQPQHF
len: 13
d_gene: NA
v_gene: TRBV27
abundance: NA
j_gene: TRBJ1-5

CDR3nt: TGCGCCAGCCGAGGGGGCGCGGGTGGCTCCTATAATTCACCCCTCCACTTT
CDR3aa: CASRGGAGGSYNSPLHF
len: 17
d_gene: TRBD1
v_gene: TRBV10-2
abundance: NA
j_gene: TRBJ1-6

CDR3nt: TGCGCCAGCAGCCCAGCAGGGGGCTGGTCTGAAGCTTTCTTT
CDR3aa: CASSPAGGWSEAFF
len: 14
d_gene: TRBD1
v_gene: TRBV5-1
abundance: NA
j_gene: TRBJ1-1

CDR3nt: TGTGCCAGCAGTATTCAGGGAGGGGATAATTCACCCCTCCACTTT
CDR3aa: CASSIQGGDNSPLHF
len: 15
d_gene: NA
v_gene: TRBV7-2
abundance: NA
j_gene: TRBJ1-6

CDR3nt: TGTGCCAGCAGCCCCAGGGGTGGCGGCTACACCTTC
CDR3aa: CASSPRGGGYTF
len: 12
d_gene: NA
v_gene: TRBV5-6
abundance: once
j_gene: TRBJ1-2

CDR3nt: TGCAGCGCCGGACTAGCGGGGACTAGCACAGATACGCAGTATTTT
CDR3aa: CSAGLAGTSTDTQYF
len: 15
d_gene: TRBD2
v_gene: TRBV29-1
abundance: NA
j_gene: TRBJ2-3

CDR3nt: TGTGCCAGCAGCGATCTTTCAGGGGGACCAACGCAGTATTTT
CDR3aa: CASSDLSGGPTQYF
len: 14
d_gene: TRBD1
v_gene: TRBV14
abundance: once
j_gene: TRBJ2-3

CDR3nt: TGTGCCCCCACCGAGGGGGGGGAATTCTTC
CDR3aa: CAPTEGGEFF
len: 10
d_gene: NA
v_gene: TRBV24-1
abundance: NA
j_gene: TRBJ2-1

CDR3nt: TGTGCCTGGACCCTAGCGGGGGGGCTCTACGAGCAGTACTTC
CDR3aa: CAWTLAGGLYEQYF
len: 14
d_gene: TRBD2
v_gene: TRBV30
abundance: NA
j_gene: TRBJ2-7

CDR3nt: TGTGCCTGGAGTGTGGAGGGGAATCAGCCCCAGCATTTT
CDR3aa: CAWSVEGNQPQHF
len: 13
d_gene: NA
v_gene: TRBV30
abundance: NA
j_gene: TRBJ1-5

CDR3nt: TGTGCCAGCAGCCAAGTAGGGACTAGCGGGCACAATGAGCAGTTCTTC
CDR3aa: CASSQVGTSGHNEQFF
len: 16
d_gene: TRBD2
v_gene: TRBV4-2
abundance: NA
j_gene: TRBJ2-1

CDR3nt: TGTGCCAGTACGGACAGGGGGGTCCCCGGGAATACGCAGTATTTT
CDR3aa: CASTDRGVPGNTQYF
len: 15
d_gene: TRBD1
v_gene: TRBV19
abundance: NA
j_gene: TRBJ2-3

CDR3nt: TGTGCCAGCAGTCCAGGGACAGGGAGAGGCTACACCTTC
CDR3aa: CASSPGTGRGYTF
len: 13
d_gene: TRBD1
v_gene: TRBV28
abundance: NA
j_gene: TRBJ1-2

CDR3nt: TGTGCCAGCAGCTTAGGGCCCGAGACCCAGTACTTC
CDR3aa: CASSLGPETQYF
len: 12
d_gene: NA
v_gene: TRBV11-2
abundance: NA
j_gene: TRBJ2-5

CDR3nt: TGCGCCAGCAGCCAATGGACGGGACAGGGGGCGTCAGATACGCAGTATTTT
CDR3aa: CASSQWTGQGASDTQYF
len: 17
d_gene: TRBD1
v_gene: TRBV4-3
abundance: NA
j_gene: TRBJ2-3

CDR3nt: TGCGCCAGCAGCGTTCGGTCGGGGGGCGGCGAGCAGTACTTC
CDR3aa: CASSVRSGGGEQYF
len: 14
d_gene: NA
v_gene: TRBV4-1
abundance: NA
j_gene: TRBJ2-7

CDR3nt: TGCGCCAGCAGCCAAGATGACCAGGGGAACTATGGCTACACCTTC
CDR3aa: CASSQDDQGNYGYTF
len: 15
d_gene: NA
v_gene: TRBV4-1
abundance: NA
j_gene: TRBJ1-2

CDR3nt: TGTGCCAGTACCCCACGGGGGGCGTTAGATACGCAGTATTTT
CDR3aa: CASTPRGALDTQYF
len: 14
d_gene: NA
v_gene: TRBV19
abundance: NA
j_gene: TRBJ2-3

CDR3nt: TGTGCCAGCAGCTTAGCGATAGCGTTTCCCTACAATGAGCAGTTCTTC
CDR3aa: CASSLAIAFPYNEQFF
len: 16
d_gene: NA
v_gene: TRBV11-2
abundance: NA
j_gene: TRBJ2-1

CDR3nt: TGTGCCAGCAGTGACCCGACTAGCGGGGGGGAGACCCAGTACTTC
CDR3aa: CASSDPTSGGETQYF
len: 15
d_gene: TRBD2
v_gene: TRBV6-4
abundance: NA
j_gene: TRBJ2-5

CDR3nt: TGCGCCAGCAGCTTCCGGACAGGGGAGAATTCACCCCTCCACTTT
CDR3aa: CASSFRTGENSPLHF
len: 15
d_gene: TRBD1
v_gene: TRBV5-1
abundance: NA
j_gene: TRBJ1-6

CDR3nt: TGTGCCAGCAGGCAACAGGGGGCCACCACAGATACGCAGTATTTT
CDR3aa: CASRQQGATTDTQYF
len: 15
d_gene: TRBD1
v_gene: TRBV6-5
abundance: NA
j_gene: TRBJ2-3

CDR3nt: TGCGCCAGCAGCTTGGACGGACAGGGTCTAAGCTACACCTTC
CDR3aa: CASSLDGQGLSYTF
len: 14
d_gene: TRBD1
v_gene: TRBV5-1
abundance: NA
j_gene: TRBJ1-2

CDR3nt: TGTGCCAGTAGTATTCGGGGGGATAATTCACCCCTCCACTTT
CDR3aa: CASSIRGDNSPLHF
len: 14
d_gene: NA
v_gene: TRBV19
abundance: NA
j_gene: TRBJ1-6

CDR3nt: TGCAGTGCTCGTTACTACACTGAAGCTTTCTTT
CDR3aa: CSARYYTEAFF
len: 11
d_gene: NA
v_gene: TRBV20-1
abundance: NA
j_gene: TRBJ1-1

CDR3nt: TGTGCCTGGAGTGTTGGGGGGTCCTACAATGAGCAGTTCTTC
CDR3aa: CAWSVGGSYNEQFF
len: 14
d_gene: NA
v_gene: TRBV30
abundance: few
j_gene: TRBJ2-1

CDR3nt: TGTGCCAGCAGTCCCGGGGGCACAGATACGCAGTATTTT
CDR3aa: CASSPGGTDTQYF
len: 13
d_gene: NA
v_gene: TRBV28
abundance: NA
j_gene: TRBJ2-3

CDR3nt: TGTGCCAGCAGTCTAGGACAGGGGGAGGTCGGCTACACCTTC
CDR3aa: CASSLGQGEVGYTF
len: 14
d_gene: TRBD1
v_gene: TRBV7-8
abundance: NA
j_gene: TRBJ1-2

CDR3nt: TGTGCCGGGGGGGCAGGACGGGCTAGCTCCTATAATTCACCCCTCCACTTT
CDR3aa: CAGGAGRASSYNSPLHF
len: 17
d_gene: NA
v_gene: TRBV11-2
abundance: once
j_gene: TRBJ1-6

CDR3nt: TGTGCCAGCAGCCAACAATTTGCCTACGAGCAGTACTTC
CDR3aa: CASSQQFAYEQYF
len: 13
d_gene: NA
v_gene: TRBV16
abundance: NA
j_gene: TRBJ2-7

CDR3nt: TGTGCAAGTCGCTTAGGCAGGGGATTCAATGAGCAGTTCTTC
CDR3aa: CASRLGRGFNEQFF
len: 14
d_gene: NA
v_gene: TRBV12-2
abundance: few
j_gene: TRBJ2-1